These 20 T cell receptor beta chains originate from one sample sequenced in a study of T cells expressing NK-cell markers. From its re-call of the 5' RACE reads, TCRdb lists each CDR3 protein once, without DNA. This sample's table has 400,000 or so distinct CDR3 sequences. Material for sequencing was blood T cells: a sorted CD56 or NKG2C T cell subset, CD4+ or CD8+ T cells, or bulk PBMC T cells (not recorded which). The receptors shown here come from a woman between 50 and 59 years old in good health.

The V and J genes are TRBV6-5 and TRBJ2-4. Germline values: CDR1 MNHEY, CDR2 SVGAGI. The CDR3 contains 13 residues. The CDR3 spells CASSYSAGNIQYF.

The chain employs TRBV3-1 and TRBJ1-2; lacking DNA, the TRBD1 call made by TCRdb goes unchecked. Germline V CDR1 and CDR2: LGHDT, YNNKEL (reference sequence). The CDR3 spans 15 residues. CDR3 residues: CASSQDTGGNYGYTF.

The chain links TRBV5-1 to TRBJ1-4; TCRdb's D call, TRBD1, is unchecked because there is no DNA. Per the germline V gene, CDR1 is SGHRS and CDR2 is YFSETQ. The CDR3 spans 16 residues. CDR3 sequence: CASSLVSDSRNEKLFF.

The chain employs TRBV11-2 and TRBJ2-2; TCRdb proposes TRBD1, but this gene call is untestable without DNA. This CDR3 spans 17 amino acids. Germline V gene lookup returns CDR1 SGHAT and CDR2 FQNNGV. CDR3 residues: CASSAGQGVFDTGELFF.

The chain combines TRBV29-1 with TRBJ2-3; TCRdb's assignment of TRBD1 cannot be checked, as there is no DNA. Germline V gives CDR1 SQVTM, CDR2 ANQGSEA. The CDR3 has 16 amino acids. The CDR3 here is CSVEDTGTGGADTQYF.

V is TRBV27 and J is TRBJ2-2. This CDR3 comprises 14 residues. Per germline, CDR1 MNHEY and CDR2 SMNVEV (reference sequence). The CDR3: CASSLSRLPGELFF.

The CDR3 is CASSADGVEQYF. The chain combines TRBV9 with TRBJ2-7. This CDR3 contains 12 residues. Germline CDR1 is SGDLS and CDR2 is YYNGEE.

The rearrangement links TRBV6-1 to TRBJ2-3; no DNA is available, so the TRBD1 call from TCRdb remains unchecked. This CDR3 region has 20 residues. Germline values: CDR1 MNHNS, CDR2 SASEGT. The CDR3 spells CASSSPLFGRGRPWEDTQYF.

CDR3 region: CASSYSGTTNTGELFF. J is TRBJ2-2 and V is TRBV6-2 or TRBV6-3; TCRdb indicates TRBD1, and absent DNA this call remains unverified. The CDR3 length is 16 residues. In germline, CDR1 is MNHEY, CDR2 SVGEGT.

This chain connects TRBV6-6 to TRBJ2-1; TCRdb's D call of TRBD2 is untestable without DNA. This CDR3 is built from 17 residues. CDR1 is MNHNY, CDR2 SVGAGI, per germline (reference sequence). The CDR3 reads CASSYSIGDSTNNEQFF.

The rearrangement links TRBV15 to TRBJ2-3. This CDR3 spans 12 amino acids. Germline CDR1 is LNHNV and CDR2 is YYDKDF (reference sequence). CDR3 in amino acids: CATSRAERTQYF.

V is TRBV10-3 and J is TRBJ2-1; TCRdb picks TRBD2, but there is no DNA to check that call. CDR3 size: 15 residues. Germline CDR1 and CDR2: ENHRY and SYGVKD. The CDR3 loop reads CAISETSGIGNEQFF.

This sequence joins TRBV20-1 and TRBJ1-2; with no DNA, the TCRdb D assignment of TRBD1 cannot be verified. Germline CDR1 and CDR2: DFQATT and SNEGSKA (reference sequence). CDR3 length equals 11 residues. The CDR3 protein is CSARTGTGYTF.

The genes are TRBV7-6 and TRBJ2-1. The CDR3 has 16 amino acids. Germline V gives CDR1 SGHVS, CDR2 FNYEAQ. Here the CDR3 reads CASSLAGWGGYNEQFF.

The genes are TRBV29-1 and TRBJ1-3; TCRdb proposes TRBD1, but this gene call is untestable without DNA. The CDR3 sequence is 14 residues long. Germline-derived CDR1 and CDR2 are SQVTM and ANQGSEA. The CDR3 reads CSVGGETGRKTIYF.

This chain links TRBV28 with TRBJ1-2; absent DNA, TCRdb's TRBD1 call cannot be checked. This CDR3 is 15 amino acids long. Germline V lookup: CDR1 MDHEN, CDR2 SYDVKM. This CDR3 is CASTITQGLNYGYTF.

V and J are TRBV7-3 and TRBJ2-5; TCRdb designates TRBD1, a call that cannot be tested without DNA. Germline V gives CDR1 SGHTA, CDR2 FQGTGA. The CDR3 extends over 15 amino acids. The CDR3 sequence: CASSLGGARDETQYF.

The chain carries TRBV5-1 and TRBJ2-1; the TRBD2 assignment by TCRdb is unverifiable without DNA. This CDR3 has 17 residues. Germline V lookup: CDR1 SGHRS, CDR2 YFSETQ. This CDR3 is CASSLAETRPMTDEQFF.

The chain combines TRBV6-5 with TRBJ2-3; the TRBD1 assignment by TCRdb is unverifiable without DNA. The germline V gene has CDR1 MNHEY and CDR2 SVGAGI. The CDR3 is 14 amino acids. The CDR3 sequence is CASSHQGNTDTQYF.

The chain has TRBV3-1 and TRBJ2-3; the TRBD1 assignment by TCRdb is unverifiable without DNA. This CDR3 region has 14 residues. The germline CDR1 and CDR2 sequences are LGHDT and YNNKEL (reference sequence). CDR3 region: CASSQPRDHYTQYF.